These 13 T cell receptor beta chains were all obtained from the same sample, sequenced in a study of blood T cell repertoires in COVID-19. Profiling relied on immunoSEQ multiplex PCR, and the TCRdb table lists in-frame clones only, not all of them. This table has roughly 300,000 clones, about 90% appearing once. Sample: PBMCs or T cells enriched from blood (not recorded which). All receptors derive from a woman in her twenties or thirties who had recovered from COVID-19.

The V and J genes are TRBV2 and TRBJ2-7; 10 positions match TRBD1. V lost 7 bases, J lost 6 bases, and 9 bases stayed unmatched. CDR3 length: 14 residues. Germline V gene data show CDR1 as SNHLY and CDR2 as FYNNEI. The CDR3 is CASTLRDRGGEQYF. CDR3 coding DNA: TGTGCCAGCACCCTCCGGGACAGGGGAGGCGAGCAGTACTTC.

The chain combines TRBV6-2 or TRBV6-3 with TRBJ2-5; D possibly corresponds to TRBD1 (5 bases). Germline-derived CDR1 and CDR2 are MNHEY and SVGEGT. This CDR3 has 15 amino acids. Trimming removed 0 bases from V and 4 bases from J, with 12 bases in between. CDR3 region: CASSYSFQGRETQYF. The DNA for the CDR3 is TGTGCCAGCAGTTACTCGTTCCAGGGCCGAGAGACCCAGTACTTC.

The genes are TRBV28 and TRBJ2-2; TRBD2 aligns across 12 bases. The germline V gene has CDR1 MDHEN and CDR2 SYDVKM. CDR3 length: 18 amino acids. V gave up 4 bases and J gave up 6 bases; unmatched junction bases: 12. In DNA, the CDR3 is TGTGCCAGCAGTTCACTAGCGGGGGGTCGCCTCGGACCCGGGGAGCTGTTTTTT. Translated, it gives CASSSLAGGRLGPGELFF.

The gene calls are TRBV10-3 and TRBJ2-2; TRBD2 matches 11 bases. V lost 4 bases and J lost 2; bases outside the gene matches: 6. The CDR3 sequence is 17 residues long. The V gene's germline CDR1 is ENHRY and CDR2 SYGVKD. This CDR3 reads CAISVVAGGPNTGELFF. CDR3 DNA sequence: TGTGCCATCAGTGTCGTAGCGGGGGGGCCTAACACCGGGGAGCTGTTTTTT.

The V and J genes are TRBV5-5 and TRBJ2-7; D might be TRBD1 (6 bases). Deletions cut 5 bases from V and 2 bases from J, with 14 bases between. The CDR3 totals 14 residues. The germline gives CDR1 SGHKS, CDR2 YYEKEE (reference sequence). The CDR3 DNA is TGTGCCAGCAGGGGTCTACAGGGAACCTACGAGCAGTACTTC. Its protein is CASRGLQGTYEQYF.

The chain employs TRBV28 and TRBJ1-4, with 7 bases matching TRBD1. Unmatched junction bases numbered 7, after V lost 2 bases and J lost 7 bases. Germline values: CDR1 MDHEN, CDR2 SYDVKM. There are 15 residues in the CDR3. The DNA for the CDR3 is TGTGCCAGCAGTTTAATTAGACAGGGCAGTGAAAAACTGTTTTTT. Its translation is CASSLIRQGSEKLFF.

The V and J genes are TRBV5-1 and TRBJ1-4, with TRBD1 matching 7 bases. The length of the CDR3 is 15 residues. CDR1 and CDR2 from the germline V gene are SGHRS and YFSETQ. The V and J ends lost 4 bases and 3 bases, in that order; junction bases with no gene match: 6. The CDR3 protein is CASSIQGTSNEKLFF. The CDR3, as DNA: TGCGCCAGCAGCATACAGGGGACTTCTAATGAAAAACTGTTTTTT. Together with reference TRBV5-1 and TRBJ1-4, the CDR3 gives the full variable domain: KAGVTQTPRYLIKTRGQQVTLSCSPISGHRSVSWYQQTPGQGLQFLFEYFSETQRNKGNFPGRFSGRQFSNSRSEMNVSTLELGDSALYLCASSIQGTSNEKLFFGSGTQLSVL.

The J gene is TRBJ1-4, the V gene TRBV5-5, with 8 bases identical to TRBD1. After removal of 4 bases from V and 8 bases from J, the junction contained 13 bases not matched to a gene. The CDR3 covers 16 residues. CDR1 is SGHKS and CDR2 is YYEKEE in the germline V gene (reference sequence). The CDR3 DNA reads TGTGCCAGCAGCACCGCTGGTGGACAGGGAGGAGAAAAACTGTTTTTT. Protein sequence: CASSTAGGQGGEKLFF.

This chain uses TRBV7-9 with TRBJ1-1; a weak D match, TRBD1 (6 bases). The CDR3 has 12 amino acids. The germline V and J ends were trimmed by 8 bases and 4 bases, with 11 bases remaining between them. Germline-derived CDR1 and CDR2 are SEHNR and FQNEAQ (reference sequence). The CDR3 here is CASDQGGTEAFF. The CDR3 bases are TGTGCCAGCGACCAAGGGGGCACTGAAGCTTTCTTT.

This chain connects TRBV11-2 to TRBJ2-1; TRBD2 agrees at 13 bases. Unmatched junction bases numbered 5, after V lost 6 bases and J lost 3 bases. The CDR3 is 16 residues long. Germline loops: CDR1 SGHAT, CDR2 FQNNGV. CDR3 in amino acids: CASRRTSGGLYNEQFF. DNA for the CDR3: TGTGCCAGCAGGAGGACTAGCGGGGGTCTCTACAATGAGCAGTTCTTC.

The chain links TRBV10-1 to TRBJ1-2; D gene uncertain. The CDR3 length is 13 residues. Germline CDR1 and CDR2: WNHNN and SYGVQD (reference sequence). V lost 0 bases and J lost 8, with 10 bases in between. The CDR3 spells CASSESRVSGYTF. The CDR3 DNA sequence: TGCGCCAGCAGTGAGTCGCGGGTGTCGGGCTACACCTTC.

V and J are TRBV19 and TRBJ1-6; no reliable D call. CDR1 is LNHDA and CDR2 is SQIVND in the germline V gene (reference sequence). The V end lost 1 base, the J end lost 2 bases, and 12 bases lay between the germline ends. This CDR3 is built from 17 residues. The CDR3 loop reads CASSIGAADPYNSPLHF. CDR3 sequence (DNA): TGTGCCAGTAGTATAGGGGCAGCGGATCCCTATAATTCACCCCTCCACTTT.

CDR3 residues: CASSQVGQGKETQYF. CDR3 in DNA: TGTGCCAGCAGCCAAGTGGGACAGGGTAAAGAGACCCAGTACTTC. The genes are TRBV3-1 (or the pseudogene TRBV3-2) and TRBJ2-5; 9 positions agree with TRBD1. Germline V gives CDR1 LGHDT, CDR2 YNNKEL (reference sequence). V lost 1 base to trimming and J lost 3 bases; unmatched junction nucleotides: 3. The CDR3 runs 15 residues.